The 20 T cell receptor beta chains presented below share a single source sample, sequenced in a study of blood T cells in healthy people across ages. Using a J-beta primer mix together with a sample-barcoded 5' primer, a second PCR was run for roughly 6 to 12 cycles. One entry per CDR3 protein, called by TCRdb with MiXCR from the 5' RACE reads. The profile shows approximately 900,000 distinct CDR3 sequences, 25% to 35% of them singletons. These data were also filed under a second study, of T cells of mothers and their children.

The sequencing input was blood. Source of these receptors: a woman aged 40 to 50 in good health.

This clonotype turned up a few times. This chain uses TRBV7-9 with TRBJ2-5, with TRBD2 matching 13 bases. The germline CDR1 and CDR2 sequences are SEHNR and FQNEAQ (reference sequence). The CDR3 is made up of 19 amino acids. With 1 base clipped from V and 5 bases from J, the junction kept 13 bases outside the gene matches. CDR3: CASSLEGLAGTPKGETQYF. In nucleotides, the CDR3 is TGTGCCAGCAGCTTAGAGGGACTAGCGGGGACACCGAAGGGGGAGACCCAGTACTTC.

The rearrangement links TRBV20-1 to TRBJ1-2, with 8 bases matching TRBD1. V trimming: 6 bases; J trimming: 8 bases; junction bases outside the gene matches: 8. This CDR3 region has 12 residues. CDR1 is DFQATT, CDR2 SNEGSKA, per germline (reference sequence). The CDR3 sequence is CSALTGGGGYTF. The CDR3 DNA sequence: TGCAGTGCCCTCACAGGGGGAGGAGGCTACACCTTC.

The rearrangement links TRBV20-1 to TRBJ2-3, with D tentatively TRBD2 (6 bases). Trimming cost V 0 bases and J 1 base, with 11 bases left between them. The CDR3 is 15 residues long. Germline V gene sequence: CDR1 DFQATT, CDR2 SNEGSKA (reference sequence). In DNA, the CDR3 is TGCAGTGCTAGAGATAACCAGCGGGGCACAGATACGCAGTATTTT. Residues: CSARDNQRGTDTQYF.

The rearrangement joins TRBV20-1 to TRBJ1-2, with D possibly matching TRBD1 (5 bases). V was trimmed by 5 bases and J by 7 bases, leaving 17 bases between them. This CDR3 has 13 amino acids. In germline, CDR1 is DFQATT, CDR2 SNEGSKA (reference sequence). CDR3 protein: CSAAVTGMSGYTF. CDR3 nucleotide sequence: TGCAGTGCTGCGGTAACAGGAATGAGTGGCTACACCTTC.

A note on this clonotype: A much larger clone differs by one base, so this may be a read error. V usage is TRBV5-4 and J usage is TRBJ2-6, with D possibly matching TRBD2 (6 bases). The CDR3 is made up of 16 amino acids. The germline V gene has CDR1 SGHNT and CDR2 YYREEE (reference sequence). In DNA form, the CDR3 reads TGTGCCAGCAGCTTGGCTTGGGACTCTGGGGCCAACGTCCGGACTTTC. Translating it yields CASSLAWDSGANVRTF.

A word on this clonotype: One end of the junction fails to match germline, which may point to a read error. The chain is built from TRBV11-2 and TRBJ2-7; D assignment may be TRBD1 or TRBD2 (5 bases each). Germline V lookup: CDR1 SGHAT, CDR2 FQNNGV. The CDR3 has 18 amino acids. The CDR3 coding sequence is TGTGCCAGCAGCTTAGATCCAATGTGGGACCGGGGAACCTACGAGCTGTACTTC. Residues: CASSLDPMWDRGTYELYF.

Ten or more counts support this clonotype. This chain uses TRBV4-1 with TRBJ1-2; D call uncertain. CDR3 size: 15 residues. V lost 0 bases to trimming and J lost 8 bases, with 16 bases between them. The germline gives CDR1 MGHRA, CDR2 YSYEKL. The CDR3 here is CASSQDRADGSGYTF. In DNA, the CDR3 is TGCGCCAGCAGCCAAGATAGGGCGGATGGATCCGGCTACACCTTC.

The chain employs TRBV20-1 and TRBJ2-7; 11 bases fit TRBD1. V dropped 5 bases and J dropped 0; count of bases not matched to a gene: 3. Germline V lookup: CDR1 DFQATT, CDR2 SNEGSKA (reference sequence). CDR3 length equals 14 residues. Here the CDR3 DNA reads TGCAGTGCTCCTGGGACAGGGGGCTCCTACGAGCAGTACTTC. Its translation: CSAPGTGGSYEQYF.

This clonotype was observed a handful of times. V is TRBV20-1 and J is TRBJ2-2, with 9 bases aligning to TRBD1. The CDR3 totals 16 residues. The V and J ends lost 1 base and 1 base, in that order; junction bases with no gene match: 4. CDR1 DFQATT and CDR2 SNEGSKA come from the germline V gene (reference sequence). The CDR3 sequence: CSARGRQGVNTGELFF. DNA of the CDR3: TGCAGTGCTAGAGGCCGACAGGGGGTGAACACCGGGGAGCTGTTTTTT.

The genes are TRBV20-1 and TRBJ1-5; no reliable D call. The CDR3 runs to 16 residues. V was cut by 6 bases and J by 2 bases, with 20 bases left in between. CDR1 is DFQATT, CDR2 SNEGSKA, per germline (reference sequence). The CDR3 spells CSAIDATQARNQPQHF. The CDR3 nucleotides read TGCAGTGCCATAGACGCTACACAAGCCCGCAATCAGCCCCAGCATTTT.

As for this clonotype: At one end the junction does not follow the germline gene, possibly because of a read error. The V gene is TRBV13, the J gene TRBJ2-7, with unresolved D. Germline CDR1 reads PRHDT; CDR2 reads FYEKMQ (reference sequence). The CDR3 consists of 16 residues. The CDR3: CVSSLAIRRSSYEQYF. CDR3 DNA: TGTGTCAGCAGCTTAGCTATCAGACGGAGCTCCTACGAGCAGTACTTC. Combining the CDR3 with reference TRBV13 and TRBJ2-7 gives the whole variable domain AAGVIQSPRHLIKEKRETATLKCYPIPRHDTVYWYQQGPGQDPQFLISFYEKMQSDKGSIPDRFSAQQFSDYHSELNMSSLELGDSALYFCVSSLAIRRSSYEQYFGPGTRLTVT.

On this clonotype itself: This may stem from a read error, because a much larger clone lies one nucleotide away. The chain joins TRBV6-5 to TRBJ2-7; maybe TRBD2 (7 bases). The germline V gene encodes CDR1 MNHEY and CDR2 SVGAGI. The CDR3 consists of 12 residues. In DNA form, the CDR3 reads TGTGCCAGCAGTCTTAGGGGGGGTGAGCGGTACTTC. Residues: CASSLRGGERYF.

The J gene is TRBJ1-2, the V gene TRBV28; 7 nucleotides match TRBD1. Looked up from germline, CDR1 is MDHEN and CDR2 is SYDVKM. V shed 5 bases, J shed 4 bases, and the junction held 10 bases outside the gene matches. This CDR3 contains 15 residues. The CDR3 nucleotides are TGTGCCAGCAGTGCAAACAGGGGCGAAGGCTATGGCTACACCTTC. Its translation is CASSANRGEGYGYTF.

The J gene is TRBJ1-1, the V gene TRBV5-1; 9 nucleotides agree with TRBD1. After removal of 5 bases from V and 6 bases from J, the junction contained 11 bases not matched to a gene. The CDR3 covers 15 residues. CDR1 and CDR2 (germline): SGHRS, YFSETQ. CDR3 protein: CASSYRPGQGSEAFF. CDR3 DNA sequence: TGCGCCAGCAGTTATCGACCGGGACAGGGCTCTGAAGCTTTCTTT. The whole variable domain, remainder taken from reference TRBV5-1 and TRBJ1-1, is KAGVTQTPRYLIKTRGQQVTLSCSPISGHRSVSWYQQTPGQGLQFLFEYFSETQRNKGNFPGRFSGRQFSNSRSEMNVSTLELGDSALYLCASSYRPGQGSEAFFGQGTRLTVV.

Concerning this clonotype itself: Possible read error: a much larger clone is one base away. This chain uses TRBV29-1 with TRBJ2-1; D unclear. Germline CDR1 is SQVTM and CDR2 is ANQGSEA. The CDR3 sequence is 11 residues long. CDR3: CSVDSYNERFF. CDR3 DNA: TGCAGCGTTGACAGCTACAATGAGCGGTTCTTC.

This clonotype came up many times. The chain has TRBV7-2 and TRBJ1-1; D is unclear. The germline gives CDR1 SGHTA, CDR2 FQGNSA. This CDR3 spans 15 amino acids. Trimming removed 0 bases from V and 2 bases from J, with 10 bases in between. In DNA form, the CDR3 reads TGTGCCAGCAGCTTAGCGGCGGCGGTTAACACTGAAGCTTTCTTT. Its protein product is CASSLAAAVNTEAFF.

V and J are TRBV7-2 and TRBJ1-1; D unresolved. V lost 5 bases, J lost 4 bases, and 14 bases lay in between. The CDR3 runs 14 residues. Germline values: CDR1 SGHTA, CDR2 FQGNSA. CDR3 DNA sequence: TGTGCCAGCAGCCTCCGGTTCCAGGTCACTGAAGCTTTCTTT. It yields the protein CASSLRFQVTEAFF.

Concerning this clonotype: This clone may be a read error of a much larger clone one base away. J is TRBJ1-6 and V is TRBV14; TRBD1 agrees at 7 bases. Germline V gene data show CDR1 as SGHDN and CDR2 as FVKESK. There are 15 residues in the CDR3. The CDR3, as DNA: TGTACCAGCAGCTCGCGACAGGGATATAATTCACCCCTCCACTTT. It is translated as CTSSSRQGYNSPLHF.

The rearrangement joins TRBV7-9 to TRBJ2-3, with a tentative D call TRBD1 (5 bases). Germline V gene data show CDR1 as SEHNR and CDR2 as FQNEAQ (reference sequence). There are 15 residues in the CDR3. V gave up 5 bases and J gave up 3 bases, with 15 bases separating them. CDR3 nucleotide sequence: TGTGCCAGCAGCCACTTAGGCAGGGTAACAGATACGCAGTATTTT. Translation: CASSHLGRVTDTQYF.

The V call is TRBV29-1, the J call TRBJ2-5; 7 nucleotides agree with TRBD1. The germline gives CDR1 SQVTM, CDR2 ANQGSEA. The CDR3 is 15 residues long. Unmatched junction bases numbered 16, after V lost 3 bases and J lost 9 bases. The CDR3 is CSVEAERQGRRAQYF. The CDR3 DNA sequence: TGCAGCGTTGAGGCTGAGCGACAGGGAAGAAGGGCCCAGTACTTC.